Each of the 6 T cell receptor beta chains below was sequenced from the same sample in a study of identical twins. TCRdb analysed the 5' RACE reads with MiXCR anew, one entry per CDR3 protein. Of hundreds of thousands of distinct CDR3 sequences in the sample, 15% to 20% were seen once. The sample was also linked to a second study, of T cells expressing NK-cell markers.

Input material: PBMCs. The receptors come from a woman between 18 and 29 years old in good health.

Only a few counts were recorded for this clonotype. The chain has TRBV2 and TRBJ2-7; TRBD1 matches 9 bases. Germline assignment: CDR1 SNHLY and CDR2 FYNNEI. The V segment lost 10 bases and the J segment 6 bases; nucleotides outside the gene matches: 13. The CDR3 extends over 14 amino acids. For the CDR3, the DNA is TGTGCCACCAAGCGGGACAGGGTTCTTGGCGAGCAGTACTTC. This encodes CATKRDRVLGEQYF.

This clonotype was detected a few times. The chain couples TRBV6-5 to TRBJ2-3; 7 bases match TRBD2. With 2 bases clipped from V and 4 bases from J, the junction kept 6 bases outside the gene matches. The CDR3 contains 15 residues. The germline V gene has CDR1 MNHEY and CDR2 SVGAGI. The CDR3 DNA sequence: TGTGCCAGCAGTTACCTAGGGGAGGGCTCAGATACGCAGTATTTT. Amino acid sequence: CASSYLGEGSDTQYF.

This clonotype occurred many times. The chain couples TRBV12-3 or TRBV12-4 to TRBJ1-1; D not certain. CDR3 length: 12 residues. Trimming removed 5 bases at V and 11 bases at J, with 15 bases between. For the CDR3, the DNA is TGTGCCAGCAGTCCTGGGTCCCTTGGGGCTTTCTTT. Its protein is CASSPGSLGAFF.

The sample holds many counts of this clonotype. This sequence joins TRBV3-1 and TRBJ2-1; D possibly corresponds to TRBD2 (6 bases). V lost 4 bases and J 9 bases, leaving 16 bases between the germline ends. Germline loops: CDR1 LGHDT, CDR2 YNNKEL (reference sequence). The CDR3 totals 14 residues. For the CDR3, the DNA is TGTGCCAGCAGCCTACTTACTAGCACTGGTGAGCAGTTCTTC. Amino acids: CASSLLTSTGEQFF.

This chain joins TRBV5-1 and TRBJ2-3; D is ambiguous. From germline, CDR1 is SGHRS and CDR2 YFSETQ. The length of the CDR3 is 16 residues. V was clipped by 4 bases and J by 0 bases, with 15 bases between them. The CDR3 loop is CASSGGLGISTDTQYF. CDR3 coding DNA: TGCGCCAGCAGCGGTGGCCTAGGAATTAGCACAGATACGCAGTATTTT.

This clonotype was recorded many times. The V gene is TRBV7-2, the J gene TRBJ1-2; a possible D gene is TRBD1 (5 bases). CDR1 is SGHTA and CDR2 is FQGNSA in the germline V gene. Trimming cost V 10 bases and J 5 bases, with 23 bases left between them. This CDR3 is built from 15 residues. The CDR3 DNA sequence: TGTGCCACCCCGGCGGGGGGGGTCGACCTTTATGGCTACACCTTC. Translated: CATPAGGVDLYGYTF.